This T cell receptor (beta chain) stems from a study of T cell responses to AZD1222 COVID-19 vaccine. Overall study findings and caveats: It should be noted that donors were predominantly white British and more often female, and clonal diversity was possibly underestimated. Just five or six AZD1222 recipients tested seropositive at baseline.

The assay was immunoSEQ multiplex PCR, and TCRdb's table has in-frame clones only and misses some. The sample includes around 95,000 clones, over 75% seen only once; the top ten take around 3%. As for this clone: Its antigen is currently unknown.

The sequences come from peripheral blood, collected on day 0 of AZD1222 vaccination. This receptor was identified in an adult in good health.

This CDR3 is CASSPLRTSAHGGTGELFF. The CDR3 DNA reads as TGTGCCAGCAGCCCCCTTAGGACTAGCGCCCATGGGGGCACCGGGGAGCTGTTTTTT. This sequence joins TRBV21-1 and TRBJ2-2; the table gives TRBD2 as D, unverified against the DNA. TRBV21-1 is assigned pseudogene status. The CDR3 is made up of 19 amino acids.